Listed below are T cell receptor beta chains from one sample, sequenced in a study of T cells in Graves' hyperthyroidism and ophthalmopathy. TCRdb recomputed calls from the multiplex PCR reads with MiXCR, one row per CDR3 protein. The table records 480,000 or so distinct CDR3 sequences, approximately 49% of them present only once. Sequenced material: peripheral blood or thyroid tissue (not recorded which). All receptors come from an adult woman with Graves' disease, either hyperthyroidism or ophthalmopathy (not recorded which). The CDR3 runs from the conserved cysteine through the conserved F or W. The D gene is left open where the match is weak. Some rows have no size entry. The others give once, few or many, or a class for an expanded clone.

V	size	J	D	CDR3
TRBV2	many	TRBJ2-7	NA	CASRSGFSGNREQYF
TRBV7-9	once	TRBJ2-2	TRBD1	CASTITGGLSNTGELFF
TRBV10-3	NA	TRBJ1-5	NA	CAISGVGQPQHF
TRBV7-9	many	TRBJ1-2	TRBD1	CASQGTGKDGYTF
TRBV2	once	TRBJ1-1	NA	CASSDRGGQRAFF
TRBV19	NA	TRBJ1-2	TRBD1	CASSPGTGGGMHGYTF
TRBV20-1	NA	TRBJ2-7	NA	CSAMVRSPYEQYF
TRBV2	many	TRBJ1-4	NA	CASSAGVVGEKLFF
TRBV20-1	NA	TRBJ2-3	TRBD2	CSAKGLVRAQYF
TRBV7-9	NA	TRBJ1-6	TRBD1	CASSSTGAANSPLHF
TRBV2	few	TRBJ1-5	TRBD1	CASKQGYSNQPQHF
TRBV7-2	NA	NA	TRBD2	CASSLDDSTSGSSEQFF
TRBV7-2	NA	TRBJ2-3	TRBD2	CASSSHRTSGSADTQYF
TRBV7-9	NA	TRBJ2-7	NA	CASSLAGGSNSYEQYF
TRBV5-1	many	TRBJ2-7	TRBD2	CASSASGAYSYEQYF
TRBV11-2	NA	TRBJ2-2	NA	CASSLRLGVTGELFF
TRBV4-1	NA	TRBJ1-3	NA	CASSRSRGRTFSGNTIYF
TRBV11-1	NA	TRBJ1-4	NA	CASLDGGANEKLFF
TRBV15	many	TRBJ1-1	NA	CATSTHGGLNTEAFF
TRBV9	NA	TRBJ1-3	TRBD1	CASSAETGSGNTIYF
TRBV10-3	NA	TRBJ2-5	NA	CATLGREETQYF
TRBV9	many	TRBJ1-2	TRBD1	CASSAWDRESGYTF
TRBV7-2	NA	TRBJ2-2	NA	CASRRDSNAGELFF
TRBV15	few	TRBJ2-5	TRBD1	CATSTGQGFQETQYF
TRBV10-3	many	TRBJ1-1	NA	CAIGAGTGNTEAFF
TRBV29-1	many	TRBJ1-2	NA	CSVEEYGYTF
TRBV29-1	few	TRBJ2-1	TRBD2	CSAFSGRAYNEQFF
TRBV5-1	NA	TRBJ2-7	NA	CASSTTRGLGGEQYF
TRBV7-2	NA	TRBJ2-5	NA	CASSLTPGDLTQYF
TRBV29-1	NA	TRBJ2-5	TRBD2	CSVGTGGTSGREETQYF
TRBV7-2	many	TRBJ1-2	TRBD1	CASSLGPGQGNGYTF
TRBV5-1	many	TRBJ2-2	NA	CASSLGPMEKNTGELFF
TRBV2	NA	TRBJ2-7	NA	CASIAEPTYEQYF
TRBV11-2	NA	TRBJ2-5	TRBD1	CASSLGDSKETQYF
TRBV19	NA	TRBJ1-1	NA	CATLRVFSAEAFF
TRBV2	once	TRBJ2-5	NA	CASSGGTWGTQYF
TRBV7-9	NA	TRBJ1-1	NA	CASSPLGDLNTEAFF
TRBV10-3	NA	TRBJ2-7	NA	CAISESRGEDEQYF
TRBV7-2	NA	NA	TRBD2	CASSLRGRGLAGLRRGSEQFF
TRBV6-2/TRBV6-3	many	TRBJ1-5	NA	CASTPARELDGQPQHF
TRBV19	NA	TRBJ2-5	TRBD2	CASSITGGALETQYF
TRBV2	NA	TRBJ1-2	TRBD1	CASPQGVGYTF
TRBV7-9	NA	TRBJ2-5	NA	CASSLLSGEETQYF
TRBV5-1	NA	TRBJ2-7	NA	CASSLADGGDSSYEQYF
TRBV29-1	NA	TRBJ1-1	NA	CSVGKGQGAFF
TRBV14	many	TRBJ1-2	TRBD1	CASSHTGDGDYGYTF
TRBV7-6	few	TRBJ2-7	TRBD2	CASSLLAGAYEQYF
TRBV20-1	NA	TRBJ2-3	NA	CSARDLGRSTDTQYF
TRBV7-9	many	TRBJ2-5	NA	CASSLGDREETQYF